The 13 T cell receptor beta chains listed next were all sequenced from one sample in a study of T cell responses to AZD1222 COVID-19 vaccine. Some clones are missing from TCRdb's copy, which holds only in-frame ones; the method was immunoSEQ multiplex PCR. The sample shows 70,000 to 95,000 clones, about 86% of them seen only once. The sample consisted of peripheral blood, taken 28 days after the second AZD1222 dose. All receptors derive from an adult who received the AZD1222 COVID-19 vaccine.

The V call is TRBV19, the J call TRBJ1-5; D is perhaps TRBD1 (6 bases). The CDR3 consists of 16 residues. In germline, CDR1 is LNHDA, CDR2 SQIVND (reference sequence). V lost 4 bases and J lost 2, with 15 bases in between. Here the CDR3 reads CASSRLQGPGNQPQHF. In DNA form, the CDR3 reads TGTGCCAGTAGTAGACTACAGGGTCCTGGCAATCAGCCCCAGCATTTT.

V usage is TRBV19 and J usage is TRBJ2-1, with D hard to call. The CDR3 is 16 residues long. Deletions cut 6 bases from V and 0 bases from J, with 15 bases between. Germline loops: CDR1 LNHDA, CDR2 SQIVND (reference sequence). This CDR3 reads CASRAGGLSSYNEQFF. The CDR3 nucleotides are TGTGCCAGTAGGGCCGGCGGATTAAGCTCCTACAATGAGCAGTTCTTC.

This clone was seen more than once but under ten times. V and J are TRBV5-1 and TRBJ2-7, with 9 nucleotides matching TRBD2. The CDR3 runs to 14 residues. V was pared by 5 bases and J by 0 bases, with 3 bases of the junction left unmatched. From germline, CDR1 is SGHRS and CDR2 YFSETQ. This CDR3 is CASSPSGISYEQYF. CDR3 sequence (DNA): TGCGCCAGCAGTCCTAGCGGGATCTCCTACGAGCAGTACTTC.

DNA of the CDR3: TGCGCCAGCAGCTTGGGACTAGCGGGAGCCCATTTCACCACAGATACGCAGTATTTT. It is translated as CASSLGLAGAHFTTDTQYF. The chain links TRBV5-1 to TRBJ2-3; 12 nucleotides agree with TRBD2. Trimming at V came to 0 bases and at J to 2 bases, leaving 10 bases not matched to a gene. There are 19 residues in the CDR3. From germline, CDR1 is SGHRS and CDR2 YFSETQ.

The chain links TRBV12-3 or TRBV12-4 to TRBJ2-6, with D hard to call. V was pared by 3 bases and J by 4 bases, with 1 base between. This CDR3 comprises 12 residues. CDR3 sequence reads: CASSLGANVLTF. The DNA of the CDR3 is TGTGCCAGCAGTTTGGGGGCCAACGTCCTGACTTTC.

The rearrangement joins TRBV20-1 to TRBJ2-1; the D is unclear. The CDR3 length is 11 residues. V gave up 5 bases and J gave up 9 bases, with 11 bases separating them. Germline V gene sequence: CDR1 DFQATT, CDR2 SNEGSKA (reference sequence). CDR3 loop: CSASDAGEQFF. Here the CDR3 DNA reads TGCAGTGCTTCAGATGCCGGTGAGCAGTTCTTC.

CDR3 bases: TGTGCCAGTAGGAGGACAGGAGAAAAAGAGCAGTACTTC. This sequence encodes CASRRTGEKEQYF. The chain combines TRBV19 with TRBJ2-7; 7 nucleotides align to TRBD1. CDR3 length: 13 amino acids. Unmatched junction bases numbered 9, after V lost 6 bases and J lost 7 bases. Germline V CDR1 and CDR2: LNHDA, SQIVND (reference sequence).

The chain combines TRBV3-1 (or the pseudogene TRBV3-2) with TRBJ2-1; D possibly uses TRBD1 or TRBD2 (7 bases each). The CDR3 runs 17 residues. V dropped 5 bases and J dropped 0 bases, with 17 bases sitting between them. The germline V gene encodes CDR1 LGHDT and CDR2 YNNKEL (reference sequence). The CDR3, as DNA: TGTGCCAGCAGCGTCAGGGGGGGGGTAAGCTCCTACAATGAGCAGTTCTTC. This encodes CASSVRGGVSSYNEQFF.

The chain carries TRBV9 and TRBJ2-7, with 7 bases fitting TRBD2. This CDR3 contains 14 residues. V lost 4 bases and J lost 7; bases outside the gene matches: 11. CDR1 SGDLS and CDR2 YYNGEE come from the germline V gene. CDR3 in amino acids: CASSTGTQAGEQYF. The CDR3 DNA reads TGTGCCAGCAGCACCGGGACGCAAGCGGGAGAGCAGTACTTC.

This chain joins TRBV28 and TRBJ1-5; TRBD1 aligns across 12 bases. The V segment lost 5 bases and the J segment 7 bases; nucleotides outside the gene matches: 9. Germline V gene sequence: CDR1 MDHEN, CDR2 SYDVKM. The CDR3 has 16 amino acids. The CDR3 bases are TGTGCCAGCAGTGGGGACAGGGGGCTATTAGCCCAGCCCCAGCATTTT. Translated: CASSGDRGLLAQPQHF.

The V call is TRBV18, the J call TRBJ1-5, with D possibly being TRBD1 (6 bases). Trimming left V 2 bases short and J 0 bases short, with 14 bases between. The CDR3 consists of 17 residues. Germline loops: CDR1 KGHSH, CDR2 LQKENI. The CDR3 sequence is CASSPSGTRDSNQPQHF. The CDR3 nucleotides are TGTGCCAGCTCACCAAGTGGGACAAGAGATAGCAATCAGCCCCAGCATTTT.

This clone was seen only a few times. The V and J genes are TRBV6-2 or TRBV6-3 and TRBJ2-1, with 12 bases lining up with TRBD2. The CDR3 length is 16 residues. The germline CDR1 and CDR2 sequences are MNHEY and SVGEGT. V gave up 6 bases and J gave up 6 bases; unmatched junction bases: 9. The CDR3 region is CASSYTSGRFVNEQFF. Here the CDR3 DNA reads TGTGCCAGCAGCTATACTAGCGGGAGGTTCGTCAATGAGCAGTTCTTC.

The rearrangement uses TRBV7-9 and TRBJ1-1, with TRBD1 identical over 7 bases. CDR1 and CDR2 from the germline V gene are SEHNR and FQNEAQ (reference sequence). V shed 4 bases, J shed 6 bases, and the junction held 8 bases outside the gene matches. This CDR3 has 14 amino acids. The CDR3 bases are TGTGCCAGCAGCTCCACTACAGGGGCCCCTGAAGCTTTCTTT. It yields the protein CASSSTTGAPEAFF.